These 18 T cell receptor beta chains came from one sample sequenced in a study of T cell responses to AZD1222 COVID-19 vaccine. Clones were sequenced by immunoSEQ multiplex PCR, and TCRdb holds only the in-frame ones, with some missing. The table shows about 150,000 clones, with 80% to 90% occurring only once. Sequencing used peripheral blood, obtained on day 0 of AZD1222 vaccination. The receptor source for this set is an adult in good health.

This clone was seen only a few times. The chain uses TRBV29-1 and TRBJ2-7, with 7 positions matching TRBD2. The CDR3 sequence is 16 residues long. V was pared by 0 bases and J by 2 bases, with 10 bases of the junction left unmatched. The germline V gene encodes CDR1 SQVTM and CDR2 ANQGSEA. The CDR3 sequence: CSVEEEWSGATYEQYF. CDR3 DNA: TGCAGCGTTGAAGAAGAGTGGAGCGGGGCCACCTACGAGCAGTACTTC.

The rearrangement uses TRBV5-1 and TRBJ2-3; D is uncertain. Deletions cut 5 bases from V and 5 bases from J, with 12 bases between. Germline V gene lookup returns CDR1 SGHRS and CDR2 YFSETQ. The CDR3 extends over 13 amino acids. The CDR3 DNA reads as TGCGCCAGCAGTTTCGGGTCTGGAGATACGCAGTATTTT. Encoded protein: CASSFGSGDTQYF.

The chain has TRBV6-4 and TRBJ1-1, with TRBD1 as a possible D gene (5 bases). From germline, CDR1 is MRHNA and CDR2 SNTAGT. This CDR3 contains 16 residues. The germline V and J ends were trimmed by 2 bases and 0 bases, with 13 bases remaining between them. DNA of the CDR3: TGTGCCAGCAGTGACATGAACAGGCACATGAACACTGAAGCTTTCTTT. Encoded protein: CASSDMNRHMNTEAFF.

The rearrangement joins TRBV13 to TRBJ2-7, with TRBD1 matching 7 bases. This CDR3 has 15 amino acids. With V trimmed by 5 bases and J by 3 bases, 10 bases remained unmatched. Per germline, CDR1 PRHDT and CDR2 FYEKMQ (reference sequence). The CDR3 here is CASSPPGTAFYEQYF. The CDR3 region has the DNA TGTGCCAGCAGCCCACCCGGGACAGCCTTCTACGAGCAGTACTTC.

The V and J genes are TRBV20-1 and TRBJ2-1; D uncertain. CDR1 DFQATT and CDR2 SNEGSKA come from the germline V gene (reference sequence). This CDR3 contains 11 residues. With 1 base removed from V and 10 bases from J, the gap between germline ends came to 8 bases. CDR3 sequence reads: CSARGTLEQFF. Written as DNA, the CDR3 is TGCAGTGCTAGAGGGACCCTCGAGCAGTTCTTC.

This clone appeared a single time. V gene TRBV18 combines with J gene TRBJ2-7; D is ambiguous. Germline V gene lookup returns CDR1 KGHSH and CDR2 LQKENI. V was shortened by 1 base and J by 0 bases, with 7 bases between the two germline ends. This CDR3 comprises 14 residues. This CDR3 reads CASSPRIPSYEQYF. The CDR3 nucleotides are TGTGCCAGCTCACCACGCATCCCCTCCTACGAGCAGTACTTC.

The chain joins TRBV3-1 (or the pseudogene TRBV3-2) to TRBJ1-1; D may be TRBD1 (6 bases). Trimming removed 3 bases from V and 6 bases from J, with 11 bases in between. Germline CDR1 is LGHDT and CDR2 is YNNKEL (reference sequence). The CDR3 runs 13 residues. The CDR3 DNA follows: TGTGCCAGCAGCCATGCTGACAGGCCTGAAGCTTTCTTT. It translates to CASSHADRPEAFF.

The chain is built from TRBV7-9 and TRBJ1-1; TRBD1 is a possible D gene (6 bases). Trimming left V 5 bases short and J 0 bases short, with 25 bases between. This CDR3 is built from 19 residues. Per germline, CDR1 SEHNR and CDR2 FQNEAQ (reference sequence). The CDR3 region has the DNA TGTGCCAGCAGCCACGAACAGGGAGGTGAGTGGTCTGTGAACACTGAAGCTTTCTTT. Amino acids: CASSHEQGGEWSVNTEAFF.

The CDR3 sequence: CASSFTSGSNEQYF. For the CDR3, the DNA is TGCGCCAGCAGCTTTACTAGCGGGAGCAACGAGCAGTACTTC. This chain uses TRBV5-1 with TRBJ2-7, with TRBD2 matching over 11 bases. This CDR3 is built from 14 residues. Germline loops: CDR1 SGHRS, CDR2 YFSETQ. Trimming cost V 2 bases and J 5 bases; bases outside gene matches: 3.

The chain carries TRBV18 and TRBJ1-2; 11 bases align to TRBD1. CDR3 length: 16 amino acids. The V segment lost 3 bases and the J segment 8 bases; nucleotides outside the gene matches: 11. Germline lookup yields CDR1 KGHSH and CDR2 LQKENI. The CDR3, as DNA: TGTGCCAGCTCACCCCGCCGGGGACAGGGGGATGGAGGCTACACCTTC. Translation: CASSPRRGQGDGGYTF. The full variable domain, in which reference TRBV18 and TRBJ1-2 provide the parts outside the CDR3, is NAGVMQNPRHLVRRRGQEARLRCSPMKGHSHVYWYRQLPEEGLKFMVYLQKENIIDESGMPKERFSAEFPKEGPSILRIQQVVRGDSAAYFCASSPRRGQGDGGYTFGSGTRLTVV.

The rearrangement links TRBV28 to TRBJ1-5; TRBD1 matches at 9 bases. This CDR3 region has 18 residues. Germline-derived CDR1 and CDR2 are MDHEN and SYDVKM. The junction had 13 bases not matched to a gene; V was cut back by 5 bases and J by 2 bases. CDR3 coding DNA: TGTGCCAGCAGTCCCGTCTGGACAGGGGTTCGGGGCAATCAGCCCCAGCATTTT. It is translated as CASSPVWTGVRGNQPQHF.

The V and J genes are TRBV5-1 and TRBJ1-6; possibly TRBD1 for D (6 bases). The CDR3 runs 14 residues. V lost 3 bases and J 6 bases, leaving 10 bases between the germline ends. Germline V lookup: CDR1 SGHRS, CDR2 YFSETQ. In nucleotides, the CDR3 is TGCGCCAGCAGCTCTCAGGACAGTAATTCACCCCTCCACTTT. Translation: CASSSQDSNSPLHF. The whole variable domain, filled in from reference TRBV5-1 and TRBJ1-6, reads KAGVTQTPRYLIKTRGQQVTLSCSPISGHRSVSWYQQTPGQGLQFLFEYFSETQRNKGNFPGRFSGRQFSNSRSEMNVSTLELGDSALYLCASSSQDSNSPLHFGNGTRLTVT.

The V gene is TRBV19, the J gene TRBJ1-2; D gene uncertain. This CDR3 comprises 17 residues. V was shortened by 0 bases and J by 0 bases, with 14 bases between the two germline ends. Germline V gives CDR1 LNHDA, CDR2 SQIVND (reference sequence). CDR3 DNA sequence: TGTGCCAGTAGTATAGAACTCCTTCGCAAAGCTAACTATGGCTACACCTTC. Residues: CASSIELLRKANYGYTF.

As regards this clone: At one end the junction does not follow the germline gene, possibly because of a read error. This chain links TRBV6-1 with TRBJ2-2; D might be TRBD2 (7 bases). Germline V lookup: CDR1 MNHNS, CDR2 SASEGT. The CDR3 spans 15 residues. This CDR3 is CASREGGAHPGELFF. The CDR3 nucleotides read TGTGCCAGCAGAGAAGGGGGGGCGCATCCCGGGGAGCTGTTTTTT.

This CDR3 is CASSQATVGKVAEAFF. The CDR3 DNA follows: TGTGCCAGCAGCCAAGCCACTGTTGGGAAGGTCGCTGAAGCTTTCTTT. V usage is TRBV3-1 (or the pseudogene TRBV3-2) and J usage is TRBJ1-1, with D hard to call. The CDR3 is made up of 16 amino acids. CDR1 and CDR2 from the germline V gene are LGHDT and YNNKEL (reference sequence). V was trimmed by 1 base and J by 6 bases, leaving 18 bases between them.

The chain employs TRBV13 and TRBJ1-1; D is unclear. The CDR3 is 13 residues long. The germline V gene encodes CDR1 PRHDT and CDR2 FYEKMQ (reference sequence). Trimming cost V 1 base and J 8 bases, with 11 bases left between them. This CDR3 is CASSLEDGEEAFF. The DNA for the CDR3 is TGTGCCAGCAGCTTAGAGGACGGAGAAGAAGCTTTCTTT. Together with reference TRBV13 and TRBJ1-1, the CDR3 gives the full variable domain: AAGVIQSPRHLIKEKRETATLKCYPIPRHDTVYWYQQGPGQDPQFLISFYEKMQSDKGSIPDRFSAQQFSDYHSELNMSSLELGDSALYFCASSLEDGEEAFFGQGTRLTVV.

The chain joins TRBV11-2 to TRBJ2-7; TRBD2 aligns across 7 bases. CDR1 and CDR2 from the germline V gene are SGHAT and FQNNGV. With 3 bases clipped from V and 5 bases from J, the junction kept 7 bases outside the gene matches. The CDR3 has 14 amino acids. The CDR3 DNA reads TGTGCCAGCAGCTTTTTGGCGGGAGAGGACGAGCAGTACTTC. This codes for CASSFLAGEDEQYF.

CDR3 protein: CASSVNPLQETQYF. CDR3 nucleotide sequence: TGTGCCAGCAGCGTTAACCCCCTACAAGAGACCCAGTACTTC. The rearrangement joins TRBV9 to TRBJ2-5, with unresolved D. Trimming pared 2 bases from V and 2 bases from J, leaving 10 bases between. This CDR3 region has 14 residues. From germline, CDR1 is SGDLS and CDR2 YYNGEE.